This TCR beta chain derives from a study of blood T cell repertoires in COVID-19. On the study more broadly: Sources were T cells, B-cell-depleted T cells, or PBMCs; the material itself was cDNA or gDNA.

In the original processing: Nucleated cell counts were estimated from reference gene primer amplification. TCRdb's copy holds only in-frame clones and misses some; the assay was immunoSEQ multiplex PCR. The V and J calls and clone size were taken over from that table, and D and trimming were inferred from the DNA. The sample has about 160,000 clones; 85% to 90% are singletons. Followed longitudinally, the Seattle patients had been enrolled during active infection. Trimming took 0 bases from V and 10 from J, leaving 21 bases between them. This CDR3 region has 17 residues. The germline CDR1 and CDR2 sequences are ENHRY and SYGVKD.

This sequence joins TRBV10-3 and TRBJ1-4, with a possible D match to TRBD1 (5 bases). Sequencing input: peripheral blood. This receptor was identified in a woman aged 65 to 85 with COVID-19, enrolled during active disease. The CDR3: CAISESGQGRSGGKLFF. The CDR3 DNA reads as TGTGCCATCAGTGAGTCTGGGCAGGGACGGTCGGGAGGAAAACTGTTTTTT.